This section outlines one TCR beta chain sequence together with its context. The target antigen is unknown. The data were taken from a study of cytomegalovirus exposure and HLA in healthy donors. Study-wide findings and caveats: An analysis that came later showed most CMV-associated TCR beta chains appearing HLA-restricted.

The PCR ran on 60 Vbeta and 13 Jbeta primers. Some clones are missing from TCRdb's copy, which holds only in-frame ones; the method was immunoSEQ multiplex PCR. The sample includes 100,000 to 150,000 clones, approximately 80% seen only once; the top ten take 1%. The germline gives CDR1 MNHNS, CDR2 SASEGT. This CDR3 has 15 residues. V was clipped by 1 base and J by 4 bases; unmatched bases: 6. The chain has TRBV6-1 and TRBJ2-7, with TRBD1 matching 8 bases. The clonotype originates from a middle-aged man in good health and CMV-seronegative. Sequences were obtained from PBMCs. The DNA for the CDR3 is TGTGCCAGCAGTGAAGGCGGACAGGGTGTGTACGAGCAGTACTTC. Translation: CASSEGGQGVYEQYF.